Presented here are 24 T cell receptor beta chains from one specimen sequenced in a study of blood T cells in healthy people across ages. Primers used in a second PCR of about 7 to 12 cycles were a sample-barcoded 5' primer and a J-beta primer mix. Each CDR3 protein gets one entry after TCRdb re-called the 5' RACE reads with MiXCR. The table shows hundreds of thousands of distinct CDR3 sequences, with approximately 67% occurring only once. Material: blood. These receptors were obtained from a man aged 25 to 40 in good health.

The chain carries TRBV14 and TRBJ2-1; the D is unclear. The CDR3 contains 15 residues. Trimming shortened V by 2 bases and J by 0 bases, and 8 bases separated the two germline ends. CDR1 is SGHDN and CDR2 is FVKESK in the germline V gene. The CDR3 loop reads CASSQRGYSYNEQFF. The CDR3 DNA is TGTGCCAGCAGCCAACGCGGTTACTCCTACAATGAGCAGTTCTTC.

This clonotype came up a few times. The chain carries TRBV7-2 and TRBJ1-4; maybe TRBD1 (6 bases). The CDR3 covers 15 residues. Germline V gene data show CDR1 as SGHTA and CDR2 as FQGNSA. Trimming removed 2 bases from V and 6 bases from J, with 13 bases in between. The CDR3 DNA reads as TGTGCCAGCAGCTTACAGGGGTTCGCCCATGAAAAACTGTTTTTT. This encodes CASSLQGFAHEKLFF.

This clonotype has more than one count but fewer than ten. This chain connects TRBV10-3 to TRBJ2-5; D is possibly TRBD2 (6 bases). V lost 5 bases and J 2 bases, leaving 12 bases between the germline ends. Germline V lookup: CDR1 ENHRY, CDR2 SYGVKD. The CDR3 length is 14 residues. CDR3 DNA sequence: TGTGCCATCAGTCGGGACTCCTCTCAAGAGACCCAGTACTTC. Protein product: CAISRDSSQETQYF.

The CDR3 nucleotides are TGTGCCAGCAGCTTATTGGGGGGGGGAACCTACAATGAGCAGTTCTTC. This translates into CASSLLGGGTYNEQFF. The rearrangement links TRBV7-2 to TRBJ2-1; 7 positions agree with TRBD2. The V segment lost 2 bases and the J segment 2 bases; nucleotides outside the gene matches: 6. The CDR3 runs to 16 residues. Germline assignment: CDR1 SGHTA and CDR2 FQGNSA.

Remarks on this clonotype: One base away lies a much larger clone, so this may be a sequencing read error. The chain employs TRBV7-2 and TRBJ2-7; D might be TRBD2 (5 bases). Germline CDR1 SGHTA, CDR2 FQGNSA. The CDR3 has 12 residues. CDR3 bases: TGTGCCAACAGCCCCGGGGCCTACGAGCAGTACTTC. Protein product: CANSPGAYEQYF.

This clonotype was observed a handful of times. V and J are TRBV7-2 and TRBJ1-2; D not resolved. This CDR3 is built from 13 residues. V dropped 1 base and J dropped 4 bases, with 7 bases sitting between them. The germline V gene encodes CDR1 SGHTA and CDR2 FQGNSA. As DNA, the CDR3 is TGTGCCAGCAGCTTAGTTAATCTCTATGGCTACACCTTC. As protein: CASSLVNLYGYTF.

A remark on this clonotype: A read error may be the cause here, since a much bigger clone is one base away. The chain uses TRBV3-1 and TRBJ2-3; possibly TRBD1 for D (6 bases). Germline lookup yields CDR1 LGHDT and CDR2 YNNKEL (reference sequence). The CDR3 covers 14 residues. Deletions cut 6 bases from V and 4 bases from J, with 14 bases between. The CDR3 DNA follows: TGTGCCAGCAGTGGGACAAGCGACGCAGATACGCAGTATTTT. This encodes CASSGTSDADTQYF.

Only a few counts were recorded for this clonotype. J is TRBJ2-5 and V is TRBV11-2, with a weak D call TRBD2 (6 bases). Deletions cut 6 bases from V and 0 bases from J, with 8 bases between. Germline CDR1 reads SGHAT; CDR2 reads FQNNGV. This CDR3 contains 13 residues. This CDR3 reads CASRGGNQETQYF. The CDR3 DNA reads as TGTGCCAGCAGAGGCGGGAACCAAGAGACCCAGTACTTC.

This chain uses TRBV6-5 with TRBJ2-1, with 9 bases identical to TRBD2. The CDR3 consists of 11 residues. Unmatched junction bases numbered 4, after V lost 4 bases and J lost 15 bases. The V gene's germline CDR1 is MNHEY and CDR2 SVGAGI. The chain's CDR3 is CASSSGTSLFF. The CDR3 DNA reads as TGTGCCAGCAGTTCCGGGACTAGCTTGTTCTTC.

The chain couples TRBV27 to TRBJ2-6; no reliable D call. This CDR3 comprises 17 residues. With 3 bases removed from V and 0 bases from J, the gap between germline ends came to 12 bases. The germline V gene has CDR1 MNHEY and CDR2 SMNVEV (reference sequence). This CDR3 reads CASSFLSRSSGANVLTF. The CDR3, as DNA: TGTGCCAGCAGTTTTTTGTCCCGGAGCTCTGGGGCCAACGTCCTGACTTTC.

This chain uses TRBV12-3 or TRBV12-4 with TRBJ2-3; weak D call: TRBD1 (6 bases). V was shortened by 6 bases and J by 5 bases, with 15 bases between the two germline ends. This CDR3 has 14 amino acids. The CDR3 DNA reads TGTGCCAGCAGCAGCAGAGGGGGAGTAGATACGCAGTATTTT. Translated, it gives CASSSRGGVDTQYF.

The CDR3 region has the DNA TGTGCCAACCATCCGGGACAGGGAAACTATGGCTACACCTTC. Translation gives CANHPGQGNYGYTF. The genes are TRBV6-1 and TRBJ1-2; 9 nucleotides agree with TRBD1. Losses at the gene ends were 10 bases for V and 2 bases for J; bases not matched to a gene: 8. Germline loops: CDR1 MNHNS, CDR2 SASEGT. The CDR3 loop spans 14 amino acids.

V is TRBV7-2 and J is TRBJ2-3, with TRBD2 identical over 12 bases. The ends lost 5 bases at V and 2 bases at J; junction bases unmatched: 8. The CDR3 is made up of 17 amino acids. Per germline, CDR1 SGHTA and CDR2 FQGNSA. CDR3 region: CASSLRTSGGLTDTQYF. The CDR3 DNA sequence: TGTGCCAGCAGCCTCCGTACTAGCGGGGGGCTCACAGATACGCAGTATTTT.

This clonotype was counted between two and nine times. V usage is TRBV20-1 and J usage is TRBJ2-7; 16 nucleotides align to TRBD2. CDR3 length: 17 amino acids. Germline V gene data show CDR1 as DFQATT and CDR2 as SNEGSKA (reference sequence). J gave up 5 bases and V 3 bases, and 10 bases lay outside the gene matches. CDR3 amino acids: CSARLPGLAGGLNEQYF. CDR3 sequence (DNA): TGCAGTGCTAGGCTTCCGGGACTAGCGGGGGGGTTAAACGAGCAGTACTTC.

As regards this clonotype: At one boundary the junction diverges from the germline segment, which might be a read error. This rearrangement joins TRBV5-1 to TRBJ2-5; TRBD1 agrees at 7 bases. Per germline, CDR1 SGHRS and CDR2 YFSETQ. The CDR3 runs to 14 residues. The CDR3 DNA is TGCGCCAGCAGCTTCACAGGGGTACAAGAGATCCAGTACTTC. Translation: CASSFTGVQEIQYF.

This chain uses TRBV7-2 with TRBJ1-4, with 9 bases fitting TRBD1. With 4 bases clipped from V and 8 bases from J, the junction kept 5 bases outside the gene matches. The CDR3 is 14 residues long. Germline V CDR1 and CDR2: SGHTA, FQGNSA. The CDR3 coding sequence is TGTGCCAGCAGCTCGGGACAGGGTATCGAAAAACTGTTTTTT. Protein: CASSSGQGIEKLFF. Variable domain in full (rest from reference TRBV7-2 and TRBJ1-4): GAGVSQSPSNKVTEKGKDVELRCDPISGHTALYWYRQSLGQGLEFLIYFQGNSAPDKSGLPSDRFSAERTGGSVSTLTIQRTQQEDSAVYLCASSSGQGIEKLFFGSGTQLSVL.

The V call is TRBV7-8, the J call TRBJ1-2; D is ambiguous. The V and J ends lost 2 bases and 3 bases respectively, with 13 bases between them. The CDR3 covers 15 residues. Germline V CDR1 and CDR2: SGHVS, FQNEAQ. The CDR3, as DNA: TGTGCCAGCAGCTTATCGGGGTATCTTGACTATGGCTACACCTTC. It is translated as CASSLSGYLDYGYTF.

This sequence joins TRBV10-3 and TRBJ2-3; 14 bases fit TRBD2. The CDR3 is made up of 18 amino acids. The trim removed 7 bases at V and 0 bases at J, leaving 9 bases unmatched. Germline CDR1 ENHRY, CDR2 SYGVKD. The CDR3 loop reads CAIKKGTSGGTSTDTQYF. The CDR3 DNA reads TGTGCCATCAAAAAGGGGACTAGCGGGGGAACTAGCACAGATACGCAGTATTTT.

V gene TRBV11-2 combines with J gene TRBJ1-3; unclear D gene. The V gene lost 4 bases and the J gene lost 0 bases, with 10 bases spanning the gap. Germline values: CDR1 SGHAT, CDR2 FQNNGV. The CDR3 loop spans 15 amino acids. The CDR3 spells CASSSDALSGNTIYF. The CDR3, as DNA: TGTGCCAGCAGCTCCGACGCTCTCTCTGGAAACACCATATATTTT. The whole variable domain, filled in from reference TRBV11-2 and TRBJ1-3, reads EAGVAQSPRYKIIEKRQSVAFWCNPISGHATLYWYQQILGQGPKLLIQFQNNGVVDDSQLPKDRFSAERLKGVDSTLKIQPAKLEDSAVYLCASSSDALSGNTIYFGEGSWLTVV.

This clonotype occurred a few times. The rearrangement joins TRBV29-1 to TRBJ1-2; tentatively, D is TRBD1 (6 bases). CDR3 length equals 13 residues. V was cut by 4 bases and J by 2 bases, with 11 bases left in between. Germline values: CDR1 SQVTM, CDR2 ANQGSEA. This CDR3 reads CSVGTEQNYGYTF. In DNA form, the CDR3 reads TGCAGCGTTGGGACAGAACAGAACTATGGCTACACCTTC.

This chain links TRBV28 with TRBJ2-3; 7 positions match TRBD2. J lost 5 bases, V lost 10 bases, and 9 bases had no gene match. Germline values: CDR1 MDHEN, CDR2 SYDVKM. The CDR3 is 13 amino acids. The CDR3 loop is CATWAGRGDTQYF. Here the CDR3 DNA reads TGTGCCACTTGGGCAGGGAGGGGAGATACGCAGTATTTT.

The V call is TRBV6-6, the J call TRBJ2-1; TRBD2 is a possible D gene (5 bases). V lost 5 bases to trimming and J lost 3 bases, with 20 bases between them. The CDR3 runs 17 residues. Per germline, CDR1 MNHNY and CDR2 SVGAGI (reference sequence). The DNA of the CDR3 is TGTGCCAGCAGTCGAATCCCGCCAACTAGAGACTACAATGAGCAGTTCTTC. Protein: CASSRIPPTRDYNEQFF.

This clonotype was detected only once. V is TRBV6-6 and J is TRBJ2-5, with D perhaps TRBD1 (6 bases). V was clipped by 7 bases and J by 5 bases, with 20 bases between them. This CDR3 comprises 15 residues. From germline, CDR1 is MNHNY and CDR2 SVGAGI (reference sequence). The CDR3: CASTDQTGSMETQYF. The CDR3 DNA follows: TGTGCCAGCACCGACCAGACAGGTTCGATGGAGACCCAGTACTTC.

V gene TRBV11-2 combines with J gene TRBJ2-2; D is tentatively TRBD1 or TRBD2 (5 bases each). Looked up from germline, CDR1 is SGHAT and CDR2 is FQNNGV. This CDR3 contains 17 residues. Trimming stripped 4 bases from V and 6 bases from J, with 21 bases between. In nucleotides, the CDR3 is TGTGCCAGCAGCTCCGTCCTCCCTCCGGGGCAACCCGGGGAGCTGTTTTTT. Encoded protein: CASSSVLPPGQPGELFF.